This TCR beta chain was identified in a study of control samples from healthy donors and cancer patients. Unmatched junction bases numbered 3, after V lost 8 bases and J lost 7 bases. The CDR3 runs to 12 residues. Germline V lookup: CDR1 SGHVS, CDR2 FNYEAQ. The method was immunoSEQ multiplex PCR; TCRdb's version includes in-frame clones alone and lacks a portion of them. The sample gives 75,000 or so clones, approximately 90% of which show up once; around 5.5% is in the top ten. The rearrangement joins TRBV7-6 to TRBJ1-4, with TRBD1 matching 8 bases. The material sequenced was PBMCs. This clonotype was sampled from a man aged 55-75 years with colorectal cancer. The CDR3 spells CASPDRGEKLFF. The CDR3 bases are TGTGCCAGCCCCGACAGGGGTGAAAAACTGTTTTTT.